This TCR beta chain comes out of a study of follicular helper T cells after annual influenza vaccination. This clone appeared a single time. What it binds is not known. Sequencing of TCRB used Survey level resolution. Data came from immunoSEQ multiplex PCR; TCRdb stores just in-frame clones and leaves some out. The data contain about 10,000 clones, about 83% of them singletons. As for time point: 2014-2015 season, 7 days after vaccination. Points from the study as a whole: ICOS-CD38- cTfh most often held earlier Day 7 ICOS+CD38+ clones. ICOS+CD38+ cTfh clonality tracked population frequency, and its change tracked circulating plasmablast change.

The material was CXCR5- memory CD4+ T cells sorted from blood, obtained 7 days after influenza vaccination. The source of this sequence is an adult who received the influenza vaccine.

The CDR3 bases are TGCGCCAGCAGCACAGGGCAGGCCTACTCCAATGAGCAGTTCTTC. Translated, it gives CASSTGQAYSNEQFF. The V gene is TRBV5-1, the J gene TRBJ2-1, with a tentative D call TRBD1 (6 bases). In germline, CDR1 is SGHRS, CDR2 YFSETQ. CDR3 length: 15 residues. With 4 bases removed from V and 6 bases from J, the gap between germline ends came to 17 bases.